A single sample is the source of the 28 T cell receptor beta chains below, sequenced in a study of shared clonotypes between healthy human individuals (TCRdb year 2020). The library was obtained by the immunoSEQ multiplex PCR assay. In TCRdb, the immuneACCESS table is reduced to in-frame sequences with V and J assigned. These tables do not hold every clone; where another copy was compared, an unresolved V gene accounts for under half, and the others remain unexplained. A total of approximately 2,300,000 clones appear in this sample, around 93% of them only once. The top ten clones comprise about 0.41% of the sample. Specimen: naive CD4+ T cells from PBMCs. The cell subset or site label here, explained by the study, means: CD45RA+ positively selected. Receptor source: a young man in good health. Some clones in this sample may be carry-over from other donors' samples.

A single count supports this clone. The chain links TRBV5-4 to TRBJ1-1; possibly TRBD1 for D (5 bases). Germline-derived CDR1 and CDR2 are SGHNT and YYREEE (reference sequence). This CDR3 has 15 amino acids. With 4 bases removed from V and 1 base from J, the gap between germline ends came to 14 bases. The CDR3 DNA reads TGTGCCAGCAGCCCTCCTTCCGGGGCGAACACTGAAGCTTTCTTT. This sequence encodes CASSPPSGANTEAFF.

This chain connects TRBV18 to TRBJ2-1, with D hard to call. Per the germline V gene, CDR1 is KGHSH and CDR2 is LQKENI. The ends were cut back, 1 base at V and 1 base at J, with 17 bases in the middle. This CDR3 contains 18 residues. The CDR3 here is CASSPLPQVLSSYNEQFF. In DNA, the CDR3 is TGTGCCAGCTCACCACTGCCGCAAGTGTTGTCGTCCTACAATGAGCAGTTCTTC.

CDR3 coding DNA: TGCGCCAGCAGCGCCGTGGGGATGGCCTATGGCTACACCTTC. Protein sequence: CASSAVGMAYGYTF. This sequence joins TRBV5-1 and TRBJ1-2; the D is unclear. V was cut by 4 bases and J by 4 bases, with 14 bases left in between. Germline values: CDR1 SGHRS, CDR2 YFSETQ. This CDR3 is 14 amino acids long.

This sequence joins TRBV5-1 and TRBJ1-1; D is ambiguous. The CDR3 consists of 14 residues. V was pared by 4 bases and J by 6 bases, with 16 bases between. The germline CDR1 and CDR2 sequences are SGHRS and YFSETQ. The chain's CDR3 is CASSPEAGRAEAFF. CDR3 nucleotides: TGCGCCAGCAGCCCGGAGGCGGGTCGGGCTGAAGCTTTCTTT. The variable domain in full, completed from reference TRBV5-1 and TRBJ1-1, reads KAGVTQTPRYLIKTRGQQVTLSCSPISGHRSVSWYQQTPGQGLQFLFEYFSETQRNKGNFPGRFSGRQFSNSRSEMNVSTLELGDSALYLCASSPEAGRAEAFFGQGTRLTVV.

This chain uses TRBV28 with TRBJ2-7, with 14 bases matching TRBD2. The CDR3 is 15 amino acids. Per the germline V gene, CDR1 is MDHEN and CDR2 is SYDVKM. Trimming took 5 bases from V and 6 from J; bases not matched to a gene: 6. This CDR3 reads CASSGTSGSFLEQYF. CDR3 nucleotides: TGTGCCAGCAGTGGGACTAGCGGGAGCTTTCTCGAGCAGTACTTC.

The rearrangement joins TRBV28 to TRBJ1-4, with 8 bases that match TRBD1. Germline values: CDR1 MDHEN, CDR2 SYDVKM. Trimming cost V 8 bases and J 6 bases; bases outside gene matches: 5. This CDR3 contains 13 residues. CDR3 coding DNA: TGTGCCAGCGGCGGACAGGGTTATGAAAAACTGTTTTTT. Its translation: CASGGQGYEKLFF.

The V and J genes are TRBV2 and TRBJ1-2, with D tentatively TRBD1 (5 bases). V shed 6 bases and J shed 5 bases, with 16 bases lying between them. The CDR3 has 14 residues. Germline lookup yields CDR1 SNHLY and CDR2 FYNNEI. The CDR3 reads CASSASGTDYGYTF. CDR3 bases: TGTGCCAGCAGCGCCTCCGGGACGGATTATGGCTACACCTTC.

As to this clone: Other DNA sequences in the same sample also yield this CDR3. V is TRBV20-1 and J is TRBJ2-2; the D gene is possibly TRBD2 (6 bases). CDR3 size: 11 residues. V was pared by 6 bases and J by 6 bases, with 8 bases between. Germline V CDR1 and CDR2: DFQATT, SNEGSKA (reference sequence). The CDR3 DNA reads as TGCAGTGCCGGAGGGGCCGGGGAGCTGTTTTTT. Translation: CSAGGAGELFF.

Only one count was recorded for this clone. CDR3 bases: TGTGCCAGCAGTTGGGACCAGAGATATGGCTACACCTTC. It specifies CASSWDQRYGYTF. The J gene is TRBJ1-2, the V gene TRBV6-6, with D perhaps TRBD1 (5 bases). Trimming stripped 4 bases from V and 5 bases from J, with 11 bases between. Germline V gene sequence: CDR1 MNHNY, CDR2 SVGAGI (reference sequence). The CDR3 is 13 amino acids.

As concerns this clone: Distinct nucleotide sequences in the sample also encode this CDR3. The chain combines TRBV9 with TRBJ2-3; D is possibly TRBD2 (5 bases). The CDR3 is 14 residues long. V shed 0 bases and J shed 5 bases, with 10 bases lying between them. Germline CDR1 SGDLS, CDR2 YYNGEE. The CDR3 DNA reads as TGTGCCAGCAGCGTAGAGGGCGCGGGAGATACGCAGTATTTT. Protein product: CASSVEGAGDTQYF.

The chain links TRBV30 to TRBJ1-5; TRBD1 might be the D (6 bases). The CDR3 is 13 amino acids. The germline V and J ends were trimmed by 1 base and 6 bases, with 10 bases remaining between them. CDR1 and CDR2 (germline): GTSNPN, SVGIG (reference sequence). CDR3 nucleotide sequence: TGTGCCTGGAGTGCACAGGGAACTCAGCCCCAGCATTTT. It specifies CAWSAQGTQPQHF.

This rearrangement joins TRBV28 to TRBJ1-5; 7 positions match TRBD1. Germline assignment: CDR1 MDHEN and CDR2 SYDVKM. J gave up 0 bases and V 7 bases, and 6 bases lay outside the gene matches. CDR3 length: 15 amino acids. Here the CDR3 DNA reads TGTGCCAGCAATCAGGGGGGGTATAGCAATCAGCCCCAGCATTTT. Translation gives CASNQGGYSNQPQHF. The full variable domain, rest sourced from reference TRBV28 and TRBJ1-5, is DVKVTQSSRYLVKRTGEKVFLECVQDMDHENMFWYRQDPGLGLRLIYFSYDVKMKEKGDIPEGYSVSREKKERFSLILESASTNQTSMYLCASNQGGYSNQPQHFGDGTRLSIL.

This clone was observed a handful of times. DNA of the CDR3: TGTGCCAGCAGCTTTTACTATGAGCAGTTCTTC. It yields the protein CASSFYYEQFF. This chain links TRBV7-9 with TRBJ2-1, with D uncertain. This CDR3 spans 11 amino acids. Germline lookup yields CDR1 SEHNR and CDR2 FQNEAQ (reference sequence). The V gene lost 3 bases and the J gene lost 8 bases, with 5 bases spanning the gap.

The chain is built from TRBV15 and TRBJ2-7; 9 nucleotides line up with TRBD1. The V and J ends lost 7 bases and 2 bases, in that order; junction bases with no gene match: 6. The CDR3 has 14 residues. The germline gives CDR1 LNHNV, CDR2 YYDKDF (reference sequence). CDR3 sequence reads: CATKARQGAYEQYF. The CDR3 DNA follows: TGTGCCACCAAAGCTCGACAGGGGGCCTACGAGCAGTACTTC.

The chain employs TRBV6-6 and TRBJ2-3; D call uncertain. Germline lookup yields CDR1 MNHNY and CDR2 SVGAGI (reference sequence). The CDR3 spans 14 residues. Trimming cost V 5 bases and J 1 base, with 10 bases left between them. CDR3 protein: CASSPTSGTDTQYF. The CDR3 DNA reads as TGTGCCAGCAGTCCAACCTCAGGCACAGATACGCAGTATTTT.

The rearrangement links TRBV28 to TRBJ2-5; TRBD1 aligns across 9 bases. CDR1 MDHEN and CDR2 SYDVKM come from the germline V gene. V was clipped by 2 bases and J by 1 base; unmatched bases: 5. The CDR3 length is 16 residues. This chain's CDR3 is CASSLGLTGGQETQYF. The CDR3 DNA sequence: TGTGCCAGCAGTTTAGGTCTGACAGGGGGCCAAGAGACCCAGTACTTC.

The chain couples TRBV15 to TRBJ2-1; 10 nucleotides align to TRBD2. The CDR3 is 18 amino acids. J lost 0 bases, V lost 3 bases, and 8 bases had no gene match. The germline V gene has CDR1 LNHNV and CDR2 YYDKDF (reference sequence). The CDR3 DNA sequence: TGTGCCACCAGCAGGCTCGGGACTAGCGTTGCCTCCTACAATGAGCAGTTCTTC. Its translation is CATSRLGTSVASYNEQFF.

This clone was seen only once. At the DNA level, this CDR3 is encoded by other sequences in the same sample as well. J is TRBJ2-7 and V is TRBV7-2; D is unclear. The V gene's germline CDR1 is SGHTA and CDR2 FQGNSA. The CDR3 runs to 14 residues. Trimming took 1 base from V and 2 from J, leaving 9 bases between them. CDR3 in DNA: TGTGCCAGCAGCTTAGATGGACCGCCCTACGAGCAGTACTTC. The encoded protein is CASSLDGPPYEQYF.

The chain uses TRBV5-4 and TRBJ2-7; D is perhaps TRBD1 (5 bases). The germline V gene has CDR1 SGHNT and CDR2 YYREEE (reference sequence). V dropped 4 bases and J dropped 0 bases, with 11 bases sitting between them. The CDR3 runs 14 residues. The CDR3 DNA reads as TGTGCCAGCAGCCCGGCAGGGTCCTCCTACGAGCAGTACTTC. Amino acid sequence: CASSPAGSSYEQYF. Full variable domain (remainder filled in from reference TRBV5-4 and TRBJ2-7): ETGVTQSPTHLIKTRGQQVTLRCSSQSGHNTVSWYQQALGQGPQFIFQYYREEENGRGNFPPRFSGLQFPNYSSELNVNALELDDSALYLCASSPAGSSYEQYFGPGTRLTVT.

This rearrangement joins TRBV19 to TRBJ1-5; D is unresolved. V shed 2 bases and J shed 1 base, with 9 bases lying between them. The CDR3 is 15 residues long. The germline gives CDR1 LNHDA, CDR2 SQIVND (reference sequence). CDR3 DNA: TGTGCCAGTAGTATAATTGGTCCCAGCAATCAGCCCCAGCATTTT. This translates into CASSIIGPSNQPQHF. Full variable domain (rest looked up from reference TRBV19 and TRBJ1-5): DGGITQSPKYLFRKEGQNVTLSCEQNLNHDAMYWYRQDPGQGLRLIYYSQIVNDFQKGDIAEGYSVSREKKESFPLTVTSAQKNPTAFYLCASSIIGPSNQPQHFGDGTRLSIL.

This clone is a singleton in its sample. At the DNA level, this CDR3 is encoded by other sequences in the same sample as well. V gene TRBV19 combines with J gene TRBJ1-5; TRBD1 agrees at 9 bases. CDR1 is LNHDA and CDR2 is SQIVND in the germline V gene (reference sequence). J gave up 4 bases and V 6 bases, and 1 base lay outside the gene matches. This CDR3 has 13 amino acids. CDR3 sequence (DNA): TGTGCCAGTAGAGGGACAGGGAATCAGCCCCAGCATTTT. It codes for CASRGTGNQPQHF.

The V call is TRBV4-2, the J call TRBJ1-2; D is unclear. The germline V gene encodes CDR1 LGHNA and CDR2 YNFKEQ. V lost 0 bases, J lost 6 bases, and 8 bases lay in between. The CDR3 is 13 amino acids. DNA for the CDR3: TGTGCCAGCAGCCAAGATTACGGGGATGGCTACACCTTC. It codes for CASSQDYGDGYTF.

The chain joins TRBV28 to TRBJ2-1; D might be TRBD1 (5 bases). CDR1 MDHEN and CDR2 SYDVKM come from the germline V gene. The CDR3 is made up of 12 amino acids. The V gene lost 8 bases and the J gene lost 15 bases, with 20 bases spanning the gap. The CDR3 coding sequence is TGTGCCAGCCTCCCCCCCGCGGAACAGGTGTTCTTC. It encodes CASLPPAEQVFF.

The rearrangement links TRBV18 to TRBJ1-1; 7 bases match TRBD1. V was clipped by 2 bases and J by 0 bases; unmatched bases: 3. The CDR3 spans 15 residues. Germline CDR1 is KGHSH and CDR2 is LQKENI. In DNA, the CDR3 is TGTGCCAGCTCACCAGCGACAGGGATGAACACTGAAGCTTTCTTT. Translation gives CASSPATGMNTEAFF.

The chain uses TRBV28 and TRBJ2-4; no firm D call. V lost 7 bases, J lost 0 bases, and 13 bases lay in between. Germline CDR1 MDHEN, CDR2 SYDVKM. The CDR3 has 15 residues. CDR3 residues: CASNPSDLAKNIQYF. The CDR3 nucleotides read TGTGCCAGCAACCCCTCGGACCTAGCCAAAAACATTCAGTACTTC.

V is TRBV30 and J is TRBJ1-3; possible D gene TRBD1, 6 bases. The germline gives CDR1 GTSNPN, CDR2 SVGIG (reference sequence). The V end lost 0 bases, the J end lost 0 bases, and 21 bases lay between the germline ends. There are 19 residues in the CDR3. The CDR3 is CAWSVPRGGTRDSGNTIYF. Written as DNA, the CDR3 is TGTGCCTGGAGTGTACCTAGGGGGGGGACGCGAGACTCTGGAAACACCATATATTTT.

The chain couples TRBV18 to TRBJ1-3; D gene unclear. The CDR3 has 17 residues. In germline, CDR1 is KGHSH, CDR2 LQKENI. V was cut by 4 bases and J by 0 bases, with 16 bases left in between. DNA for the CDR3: TGTGCCAGCTCACAAATGACAAGCAGCCTCTCTGGAAACACCATATATTTT. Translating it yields CASSQMTSSLSGNTIYF.

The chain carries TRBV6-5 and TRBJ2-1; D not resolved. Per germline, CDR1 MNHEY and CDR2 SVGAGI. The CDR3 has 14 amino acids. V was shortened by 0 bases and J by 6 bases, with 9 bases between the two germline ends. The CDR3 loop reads CASSYSSSLNEQFF. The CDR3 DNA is TGTGCCAGCAGTTACTCTTCTAGTCTCAATGAGCAGTTCTTC.